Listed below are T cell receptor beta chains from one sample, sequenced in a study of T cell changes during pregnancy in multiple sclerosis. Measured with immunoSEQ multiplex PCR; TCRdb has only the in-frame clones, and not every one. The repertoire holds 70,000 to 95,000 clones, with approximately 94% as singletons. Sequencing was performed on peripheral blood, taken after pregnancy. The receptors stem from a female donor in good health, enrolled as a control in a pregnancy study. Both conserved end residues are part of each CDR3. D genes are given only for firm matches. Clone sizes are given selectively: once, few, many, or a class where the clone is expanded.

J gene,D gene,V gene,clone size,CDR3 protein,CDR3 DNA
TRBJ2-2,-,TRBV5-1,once,CASILTVGVTGELFF,TGCGCCAGCATACTCACAGTGGGAGTCACCGGGGAGCTGTTTTTT
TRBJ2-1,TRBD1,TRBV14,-,CASSQPRTGSPYNEQFF,TGTGCCAGCAGCCAGCCCAGGACAGGGTCGCCCTACAATGAGCAGTTCTTC
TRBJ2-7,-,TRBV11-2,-,CASSPRAGSTSYEQYF,TGTGCCAGCAGCCCCCGGGCGGGCTCTACATCCTACGAGCAGTACTTC
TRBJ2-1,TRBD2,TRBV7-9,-,CASSLSGGILRYNEQFF,TGTGCCAGCAGCTTATCGGGGGGGATACTAAGATACAATGAGCAGTTCTTC
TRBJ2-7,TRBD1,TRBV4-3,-,CASSQWDRGVEEQYF,TGCGCCAGCAGCCAATGGGACAGGGGCGTCGAGGAGCAGTACTTC
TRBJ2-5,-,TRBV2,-,CASIPRGTQETQYF,TGTGCCAGCATCCCCAGGGGTACACAAGAGACCCAGTACTTC
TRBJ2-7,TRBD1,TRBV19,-,CASSNTGTGKVADEQYF,TGTGCCAGTAGCAATACCGGGACAGGGAAGGTCGCGGACGAGCAGTACTTC
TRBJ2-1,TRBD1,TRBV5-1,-,CASSLTGGNEQFF,TGCGCCAGCAGCTTGACAGGGGGGAATGAGCAGTTCTTC
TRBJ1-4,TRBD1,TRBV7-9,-,CASSLVTGQMFRPGKLFF,TGTGCCAGCAGCTTAGTGACAGGGCAGATGTTTCGTCCGGGAAAACTGTTTTTT
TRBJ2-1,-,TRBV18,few,CASSAASHEQFF,TGTGCCAGCTCCGCGGCCAGCCATGAGCAGTTCTTC
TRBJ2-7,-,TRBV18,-,CASSPRPPGGGSYEQYF,TGTGCCAGCTCACCAAGGCCCCCTGGGGGCGGATCCTACGAGCAGTACTTC
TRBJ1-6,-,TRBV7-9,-,CASSRPTSSYNSPLHF,TGTGCCAGCAGCCGCCCGACAAGCTCCTATAATTCACCCCTCCACTTT
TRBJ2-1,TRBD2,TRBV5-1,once,CASSLVSGGASSYNEQFF,TGCGCCAGCAGCTTGGTTAGCGGGGGGGCGAGCTCCTACAATGAGCAGTTCTTC
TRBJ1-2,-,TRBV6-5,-,CASSYLGRAYGYTF,TGTGCCAGCAGTTACCTGGGCAGGGCCTATGGCTACACCTTC
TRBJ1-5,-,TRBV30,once,CAWSRQISNQPQHF,TGTGCCTGGAGTCGACAGATTAGCAATCAGCCCCAGCATTTT
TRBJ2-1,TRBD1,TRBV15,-,CATSRDQITQGQGASDEQFF,TGTGCCACCAGCAGAGATCAAATTACCCAGGGACAGGGGGCGAGCGATGAGCAGTTCTTC
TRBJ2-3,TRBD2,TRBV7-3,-,CASSFSGAGPDTQYF,TGTGCCAGCAGCTTTAGCGGGGCCGGCCCAGATACGCAGTATTTT
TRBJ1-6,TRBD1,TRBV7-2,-,CASSLGQGAYSPLHF,TGTGCCAGCAGCTTAGGTCAGGGGGCTTATTCACCCCTCCACTTT
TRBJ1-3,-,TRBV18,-,CASSPLPRNTIYF,TGTGCCAGCTCACCCCTCCCCCGAAACACCATATATTTT
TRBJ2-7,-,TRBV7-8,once,CASSLELGGGLPYEQYF,TGTGCCAGCAGCTTAGAGCTTGGGGGGGGGCTTCCCTACGAGCAGTACTTC
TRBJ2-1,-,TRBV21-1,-,CASSKVRGGDSYNEQFF,TGTGCCAGCAGCAAAGTGCGTGGGGGGGATTCCTACAATGAGCAGTTCTTC
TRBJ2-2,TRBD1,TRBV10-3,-,CAIRRQGTQNTGELFF,TGTGCCATCAGACGACAGGGAACTCAGAACACCGGGGAGCTGTTTTTT
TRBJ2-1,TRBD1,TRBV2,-,CASRAGTGAYNEQFF,TGTGCCAGCAGGGCCGGGACAGGGGCCTACAATGAGCAGTTCTTC
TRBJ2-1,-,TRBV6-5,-,CASSYYPGVPRNEQFF,TGTGCCAGCAGTTACTATCCGGGAGTCCCTCGGAATGAGCAGTTCTTC
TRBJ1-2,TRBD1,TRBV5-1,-,CASGTGGQGYTF,TGCGCCAGCGGGACAGGGGGCCAGGGCTACACCTTC
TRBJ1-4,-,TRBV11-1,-,CASSQTGSEEKLFF,TGTGCCAGCAGCCAGACGGGGTCGGAGGAAAAACTGTTTTTT
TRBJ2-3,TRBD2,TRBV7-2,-,CASSLIGGGRNTQYF,TGTGCCAGCAGCTTAATCGGGGGGGGCAGGAATACGCAGTATTTT
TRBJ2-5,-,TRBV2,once,CASSASQEGTQYF,TGTGCCAGCAGTGCAAGCCAGGAGGGGACCCAGTACTTC
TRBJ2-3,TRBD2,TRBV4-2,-,CASRRWGGRAGWADTQYF,TGTGCCAGCAGACGATGGGGAGGGAGGGCAGGTTGGGCAGATACGCAGTATTTT
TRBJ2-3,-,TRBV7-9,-,CASSLAITDTQYF,TGTGCCAGCAGCTTAGCTATCACAGATACGCAGTATTTT
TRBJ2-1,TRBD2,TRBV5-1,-,CASSPGLAGDEQFF,TGCGCCAGCAGCCCCGGACTAGCGGGAGACGAGCAGTTCTTC
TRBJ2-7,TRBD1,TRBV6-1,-,CASHQGVSYEQYF,TGTGCCAGCCACCAGGGGGTTTCCTACGAGCAGTACTTC
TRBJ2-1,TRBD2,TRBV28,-,CASSTTGTSEQFF,TGTGCCAGCAGTACCACCGGGACTAGCGAGCAGTTCTTC
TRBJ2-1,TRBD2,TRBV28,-,CASSQSGTSSYNEQFF,TGTGCCAGCAGTCAATCCGGGACTAGCTCCTACAATGAGCAGTTCTTC
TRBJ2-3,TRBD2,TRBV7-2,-,CASSARLAGSTDTQYF,TGTGCCAGCAGCGCCCGACTAGCGGGGAGCACAGATACGCAGTATTTT
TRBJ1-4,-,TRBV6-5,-,CASSYTGGEKLFF,TGTGCCAGCAGTTACACGGGGGGGGAAAAACTGTTTTTT
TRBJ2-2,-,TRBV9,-,CASTPRQSNTGELFF,TGTGCCAGCACGCCACGACAGTCGAACACCGGGGAGCTGTTTTTT
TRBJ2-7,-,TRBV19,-,CASSISWERGLREQYF,TGTGCCAGTAGTATTAGTTGGGAAAGGGGCTTACGCGAGCAGTACTTC
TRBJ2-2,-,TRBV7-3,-,CASSLTLGLQKGELFF,TGTGCCAGCAGCTTAACGCTAGGACTGCAAAAGGGGGAGCTGTTTTTT
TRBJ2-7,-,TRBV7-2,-,CASSLVRTLSYEQYF,TGTGCCAGCAGCTTAGTTCGGACTTTATCTTACGAGCAGTACTTC
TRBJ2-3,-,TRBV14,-,CASSQEVRAPLLTQYF,TGTGCCAGCAGCCAAGAGGTCAGGGCTCCTTTATTGACGCAGTATTTT
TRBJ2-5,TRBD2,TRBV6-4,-,CASSWTSGGAEETQYF,TGTGCCAGCAGCTGGACTAGCGGGGGGGCCGAAGAGACCCAGTACTTC
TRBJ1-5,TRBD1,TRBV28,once,CASSLIHRGNQPQHF,TGTGCCAGCAGCCTCATTCACAGGGGAAATCAGCCCCAGCATTTT
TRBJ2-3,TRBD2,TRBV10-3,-,CAIMKGTSGLSDTQYF,TGTGCCATCATGAAGGGGACTAGCGGGTTGTCAGATACGCAGTATTTT
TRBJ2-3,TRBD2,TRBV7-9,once,CASSSTSGRGPDTQYF,TGTGCCAGCAGCTCGACTAGCGGGAGGGGACCAGATACGCAGTATTTT
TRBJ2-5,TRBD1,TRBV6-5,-,CASSYSKGTGGGTQYF,TGTGCCAGCAGTTACTCGAAAGGGACAGGGGGGGGGACCCAGTACTTC
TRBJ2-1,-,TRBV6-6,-,CASTQGWEQFF,TGTGCCAGCACCCAGGGGTGGGAGCAGTTCTTC
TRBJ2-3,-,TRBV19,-,CASSMGLVNTDTQYF,TGTGCCAGTAGTATGGGTCTAGTTAACACAGATACGCAGTATTTT
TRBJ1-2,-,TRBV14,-,CASSQFPGDPYGYTF,TGTGCCAGCAGCCAATTTCCAGGGGATCCCTATGGCTACACCTTC
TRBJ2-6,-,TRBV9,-,CASSDRKGYAGANVLTF,TGTGCCAGCAGCGACAGGAAGGGGTATGCTGGGGCCAACGTCCTGACTTTC
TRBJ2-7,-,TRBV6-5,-,CASSFDRAYEQYF,TGTGCCAGCAGTTTTGACAGAGCCTACGAGCAGTACTTC
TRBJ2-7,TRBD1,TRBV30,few,CAWEQGARRYF,TGTGCCTGGGAACAGGGGGCGCGGCGGTACTTC
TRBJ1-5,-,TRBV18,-,CASSRNAGEAGNQPQHF,TGTGCCAGCTCCCGGAACGCAGGCGAGGCAGGGAATCAGCCCCAGCATTTT
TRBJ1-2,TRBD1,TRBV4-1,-,CASSLLTQQGANGYTF,TGCGCCAGCAGCCTCCTTACTCAACAGGGGGCAAATGGCTACACCTTC
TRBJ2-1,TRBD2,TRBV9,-,CASSTRVGRELLSEQFF,TGTGCCAGCAGCACTAGAGTGGGGCGGGAGTTGTTGAGTGAGCAGTTCTTC
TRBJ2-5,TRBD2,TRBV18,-,CASSSNLAGGQETQYF,TGTGCCAGCTCATCAAACCTAGCGGGGGGTCAAGAGACCCAGTACTTC
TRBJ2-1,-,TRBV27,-,CASSPEGAYNEQFF,TGTGCCAGCAGTCCTGAGGGAGCATACAATGAGCAGTTCTTC